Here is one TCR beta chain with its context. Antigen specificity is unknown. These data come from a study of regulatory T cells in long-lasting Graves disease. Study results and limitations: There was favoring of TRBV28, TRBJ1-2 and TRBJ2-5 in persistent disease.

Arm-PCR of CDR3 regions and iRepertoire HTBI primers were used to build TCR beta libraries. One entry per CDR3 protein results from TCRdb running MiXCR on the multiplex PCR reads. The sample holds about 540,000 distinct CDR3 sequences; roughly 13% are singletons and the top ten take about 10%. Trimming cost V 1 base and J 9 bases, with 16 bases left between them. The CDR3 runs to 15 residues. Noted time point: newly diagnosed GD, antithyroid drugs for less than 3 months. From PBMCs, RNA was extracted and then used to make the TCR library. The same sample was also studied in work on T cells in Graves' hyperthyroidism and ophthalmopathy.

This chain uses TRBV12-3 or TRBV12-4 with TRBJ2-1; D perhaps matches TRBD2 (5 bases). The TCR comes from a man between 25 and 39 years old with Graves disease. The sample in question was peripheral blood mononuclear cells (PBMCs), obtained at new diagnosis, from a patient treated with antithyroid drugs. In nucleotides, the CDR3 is TGTGCCAGCAGTTTAGAGGCTCCCGGGGTACGTGAGCAGTTCTTC. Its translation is CASSLEAPGVREQFF.